This TCR beta chain was obtained from a study of T cells expressing NK-cell markers. The CDR3 loop spans 14 amino acids. Germline V gene lookup returns CDR1 MGHRA and CDR2 YSYEKL. TCRdb re-called the 5' RACE reads; every CDR3 protein appears as one record, without DNA. Its table lists about 370,000 distinct CDR3 sequences. Sequencing was performed on blood T cells: a sorted CD56 or NKG2C T cell subset, CD4+ or CD8+ T cells, or bulk PBMC T cells (not recorded which). This chain joins TRBV4-1 and TRBJ1-1; the TCRdb D gene call, TRBD1, has no DNA to confirm it. The sequence came from a woman aged 45-59 years in good health. Here the CDR3 reads CASSQDQGATGAFF.